This T cell receptor (beta chain) was documented in a study of cytomegalovirus exposure and HLA in healthy donors. About this clone itself: The antigen is undetermined.

This PCR relied on a set of 60 Vbeta primers and 13 Jbeta primers. Assay used: immunoSEQ multiplex PCR; TCRdb lists only in-frame clones, some missing. This table has about 130,000 clones, about two thirds appearing once. Whole-study findings and limits: Altogether, some 170 TCR beta chains were recorded as cytomegalovirus-associated.

The CDR3 extends over 15 amino acids. Trimming took 1 base from V and 1 from J, leaving 11 bases between them. CDR1 SEHNR and CDR2 FQNEAQ come from the germline V gene (reference sequence). The chain recombines TRBV7-9 with TRBJ2-7; weak D call: TRBD1 (5 bases). Sequenced material: PBMCs. The receptor comes from a man in his fifties or sixties in good health and CMV-seropositive. DNA for the CDR3: TGTGCCAGCAGCTTAGGCGAGGACACGTCCTACGAGCAGTACTTC. Amino acid sequence: CASSLGEDTSYEQYF.